The clone carrying this TCR beta chain was counted at least ten times. The team produced cDNA through 5'RACE using 10-nucleotide random UMIs. TCRdb called the 5' RACE reads again in MiXCR, with one record for every CDR3 protein. This table has tens of thousands of distinct CDR3 sequences, roughly 16% appearing once. This CDR3 region has 14 residues. Per germline, CDR1 MDHEN and CDR2 SYDVKM. V dropped 5 bases and J dropped 5 bases, with 15 bases sitting between them. This sample is drawn from a study of neurological immune-mediated disorders. Time point in this sample: technical triplicate 3. This chain links TRBV28 with TRBJ2-5; TRBD1 might be the D (6 bases). Sequenced material: CD4+ T cells from blood. The TCR comes from a female donor with HTLV-1-associated myelopathy (HAM/TSP). Here the CDR3 reads CASSPGQQWETQYF. CDR3 DNA sequence: TGTGCCAGCAGTCCAGGACAGCAGTGGGAGACCCAGTACTTC.